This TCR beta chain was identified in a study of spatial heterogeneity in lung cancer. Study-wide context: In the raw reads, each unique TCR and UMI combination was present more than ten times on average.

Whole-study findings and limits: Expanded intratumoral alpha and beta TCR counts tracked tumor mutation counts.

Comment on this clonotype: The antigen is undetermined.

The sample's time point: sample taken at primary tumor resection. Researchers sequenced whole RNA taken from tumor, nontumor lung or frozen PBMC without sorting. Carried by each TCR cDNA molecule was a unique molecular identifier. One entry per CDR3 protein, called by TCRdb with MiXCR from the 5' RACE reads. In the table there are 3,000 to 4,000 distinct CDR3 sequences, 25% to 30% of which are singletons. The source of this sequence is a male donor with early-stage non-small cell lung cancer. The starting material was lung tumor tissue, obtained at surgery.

The CDR3 reads CASSLGGGTDTQYF. For the CDR3, the DNA is TGTGCCAGCAGTTTGGGGGGCGGCACAGATACGCAGTATTTT. V is TRBV28 and J is TRBJ2-3; D may match TRBD1 or TRBD2 (6 bases each). This CDR3 is 14 amino acids long. V was cut by 3 bases and J by 1 base, with 8 bases left in between. Germline CDR1 MDHEN, CDR2 SYDVKM.